Listed below are T cell receptor beta chains from one sample, sequenced in a study of T cell responses to AZD1222 COVID-19 vaccine. The protocol was immunoSEQ multiplex PCR, while the TCRdb copy is restricted to in-frame clones and leaves out a portion. The sample includes 140,000 to 150,000 clones, approximately 85% seen only once; the top ten take roughly 7.3%. Specimen: peripheral blood, collected on day 0 of AZD1222 vaccination. These receptors originate from an adult in good health. Each CDR3 is given without its conserved first and last residue. Each record gives: V gene, CDR3 length, J gene, clone size, CDR3 protein. Clone size is given for some rows only: seen once, a few or many times, or a class if the clone is expanded.

V gene: TRBV29-1
CDR3 length: 11
J gene: TRBJ1-1
clone size: .
CDR3 protein: SVAQGRRTEAF

V gene: TRBV3-1/TRBV3-2
CDR3 length: 12
J gene: TRBJ1-1
clone size: .
CDR3 protein: ASSQSERDRAAF

V gene: TRBV10-2
CDR3 length: 12
J gene: TRBJ2-7
clone size: .
CDR3 protein: ASRAGQGIYEQY

V gene: TRBV7-9
CDR3 length: 14
J gene: TRBJ2-2
clone size: .
CDR3 protein: ASSGVAAPSTGELF

V gene: TRBV29-1
CDR3 length: 12
J gene: TRBJ1-2
clone size: .
CDR3 protein: SIYSIPIDYGYT

V gene: TRBV6-6
CDR3 length: 12
J gene: TRBJ1-1
clone size: .
CDR3 protein: ASRFEDFSTEAF

V gene: TRBV25-1
CDR3 length: 14
J gene: TRBJ2-3
clone size: .
CDR3 protein: ASSSYRGGRADTQY

V gene: TRBV5-8
CDR3 length: 14
J gene: TRBJ1-6
clone size: .
CDR3 protein: ASSLWFSGSNSPLH

V gene: TRBV10-3
CDR3 length: 12
J gene: TRBJ1-2
clone size: .
CDR3 protein: AISEGRGGYGYT

V gene: TRBV3-1/TRBV3-2
CDR3 length: 12
J gene: TRBJ1-1
clone size: .
CDR3 protein: ASSQGVGTGEAF

V gene: TRBV7-9
CDR3 length: 10
J gene: TRBJ2-4
clone size: .
CDR3 protein: ASSRTSGPLN

V gene: TRBV5-8
CDR3 length: 14
J gene: TRBJ1-2
clone size: .
CDR3 protein: ASSLIWAGTGGGYT

V gene: TRBV5-6
CDR3 length: 12
J gene: TRBJ2-5
clone size: .
CDR3 protein: ASSANAGQETQY

V gene: TRBV19
CDR3 length: 12
J gene: TRBJ1-2
clone size: .
CDR3 protein: ASSRDRANYGYT

V gene: TRBV7-2
CDR3 length: 11
J gene: TRBJ2-1
clone size: once
CDR3 protein: ASSVRGGDEQF

V gene: TRBV6-1
CDR3 length: 12
J gene: TRBJ1-2
clone size: few
CDR3 protein: ASSELTGAYGYT

V gene: TRBV6-2/TRBV6-3
CDR3 length: 10
J gene: TRBJ2-1
clone size: once
CDR3 protein: ASSYGRNEQF

V gene: TRBV6-1
CDR3 length: 14
J gene: TRBJ2-2
clone size: few
CDR3 protein: ASSEWWTENTGELF

V gene: TRBV2
CDR3 length: 12
J gene: TRBJ2-2
clone size: .
CDR3 protein: ATRAASNTGELF

V gene: TRBV24-1
CDR3 length: 11
J gene: TRBJ2-1
clone size: .
CDR3 protein: ATSGRGKDEQF

V gene: TRBV15
CDR3 length: 12
J gene: TRBJ2-2
clone size: once
CDR3 protein: ATRDGRYTGELF

V gene: TRBV4-2
CDR3 length: 13
J gene: TRBJ2-3
clone size: .
CDR3 protein: ASSPLAGGQDTQY

V gene: TRBV7-8
CDR3 length: 14
J gene: TRBJ2-5
clone size: .
CDR3 protein: ASSLLTSGGAETQY

V gene: TRBV9
CDR3 length: 14
J gene: TRBJ2-1
clone size: .
CDR3 protein: ASSVGGREQGFEQF

V gene: TRBV7-9
CDR3 length: 12
J gene: TRBJ2-7
clone size: .
CDR3 protein: ASSLAGSFYEQY

V gene: TRBV7-2
CDR3 length: 16
J gene: TRBJ2-3
clone size: .
CDR3 protein: ASSHYLGAGALTDTQY

V gene: TRBV6-6
CDR3 length: 11
J gene: TRBJ2-7
clone size: .
CDR3 protein: ASSYWNNYEQY

V gene: TRBV4-1
CDR3 length: 13
J gene: TRBJ2-7
clone size: .
CDR3 protein: ASSLPGGVLYEQY

V gene: TRBV24-1
CDR3 length: 11
J gene: TRBJ1-2
clone size: .
CDR3 protein: ATSEGRWGGYT

V gene: TRBV19
CDR3 length: 10
J gene: TRBJ1-4
clone size: .
CDR3 protein: ASSMSREKLF

V gene: TRBV5-1
CDR3 length: 11
J gene: TRBJ2-7
clone size: .
CDR3 protein: ASSLERTLEQY

V gene: TRBV10-2
CDR3 length: 12
J gene: TRBJ1-2
clone size: .
CDR3 protein: ASSEFEGRYGYT

V gene: TRBV5-1
CDR3 length: 13
J gene: TRBJ2-3
clone size: .
CDR3 protein: ASSLGGTRTDTQY

V gene: TRBV13
CDR3 length: 9
J gene: TRBJ2-7
clone size: .
CDR3 protein: ASRRDGEQY

V gene: TRBV6-5
CDR3 length: 14
J gene: TRBJ2-2
clone size: .
CDR3 protein: ASSYSIPGADGELF

V gene: TRBV27
CDR3 length: 11
J gene: TRBJ1-2
clone size: .
CDR3 protein: ASSNGYNYGYT

V gene: TRBV7-2
CDR3 length: 15
J gene: TRBJ1-5
clone size: .
CDR3 protein: ASSLGPRTGGIQPQH

V gene: TRBV6-5
CDR3 length: 12
J gene: TRBJ2-1
clone size: .
CDR3 protein: ASSIGEGGNEQF

V gene: TRBV19
CDR3 length: 14
J gene: TRBJ1-6
clone size: .
CDR3 protein: ASSPHSRGVNSPLH

V gene: TRBV19
CDR3 length: 12
J gene: TRBJ1-1
clone size: .
CDR3 protein: ASSHRTGGDFAF

V gene: TRBV11-2
CDR3 length: 10
J gene: TRBJ2-4
clone size: .
CDR3 protein: ASSLEGGGQY

V gene: TRBV12-5
CDR3 length: 10
J gene: TRBJ2-7
clone size: .
CDR3 protein: ASGSRSYEQY

V gene: TRBV28
CDR3 length: 15
J gene: TRBJ2-3
clone size: .
CDR3 protein: ASSLGASGGLTDTQY

V gene: TRBV7-2
CDR3 length: 13
J gene: TRBJ2-5
clone size: .
CDR3 protein: ASSSGTGGGETQY

V gene: TRBV7-2
CDR3 length: 13
J gene: TRBJ2-2
clone size: .
CDR3 protein: ASSLAWPATGELF

V gene: TRBV7-2
CDR3 length: 11
J gene: TRBJ1-5
clone size: .
CDR3 protein: ASSAEELASQH

V gene: TRBV7-9
CDR3 length: 11
J gene: TRBJ2-5
clone size: .
CDR3 protein: ASSLGAEETQY

V gene: TRBV6-1
CDR3 length: 12
J gene: TRBJ1-6
clone size: .
CDR3 protein: ASSEGGWRSPLH